The 21 T cell receptor beta chains in this list originate from one sample, sequenced in a study of T-cell reconstitution after alpha-beta-depleted transplantation in children. TCRbeta library construction was performed incorporating unique molecular identifiers. TCRdb analysed the PCR reads with MiXCR anew, one entry per CDR3 protein. The data show about half a million distinct CDR3 sequences, approximately 13% seen once. Material: PBMCs from the stem cell graft donor, obtained from the stem cell graft. The receptors originated from a human donor who donated a stem cell graft to a child with combined immunodeficiency.

This clonotype was seen many times. The chain employs TRBV5-1 and TRBJ2-7, with D hard to call. The V end was cut by 0 bases, the J end by 0 bases, with 7 bases between. Per germline, CDR1 SGHRS and CDR2 YFSETQ. The CDR3 totals 14 residues. The CDR3 nucleotides are TGCGCCAGCAGCTTGGAATCTAGCTCCTACGAGCAGTACTTC. It yields the protein CASSLESSSYEQYF.

V usage is TRBV20-1 and J usage is TRBJ1-2, with 8 bases aligning to TRBD1. After removal of 1 base from V and 2 bases from J, the junction contained 9 bases not matched to a gene. Per the germline V gene, CDR1 is DFQATT and CDR2 is SNEGSKA (reference sequence). This CDR3 has 16 amino acids. CDR3 protein: CSARVDRERLNYGYTF. The CDR3 DNA reads TGCAGTGCTAGAGTGGACAGGGAACGCCTCAACTATGGCTACACCTTC.

The chain is built from TRBV5-5 and TRBJ2-1; no clear D. V lost 1 base to trimming and J lost 7 bases, with 15 bases between them. Germline CDR1 is SGHKS and CDR2 is YYEKEE (reference sequence). The CDR3 runs 15 residues. CDR3 sequence: CASSLIPTAENEQFF. The CDR3 bases are TGTGCCAGCAGCTTGATACCCACGGCGGAGAATGAGCAGTTCTTC.

This clonotype turned up a few times. V usage is TRBV29-1 and J usage is TRBJ1-2; 7 positions agree with TRBD1. In germline, CDR1 is SQVTM, CDR2 ANQGSEA. J was trimmed by 8 bases and V by 0 bases; bases with no gene match: 9. The CDR3 has 14 amino acids. The CDR3 region has the DNA TGCAGCGTTGAAGATCGACAGGGCCTAAGCGGCTACACCTTC. This codes for CSVEDRQGLSGYTF.

J is TRBJ2-7 and V is TRBV9; D is undetermined. The CDR3 has 16 residues. Between the trimmed V and J ends, which lost 0 bases and 1 base, there was a span of 14 bases. CDR1 and CDR2 (germline): SGDLS, YYNGEE. Here the CDR3 DNA reads TGTGCCAGCAGCGTAGGGGGATCGGTCCAGTCCTACGAGCAGTACTTC. Translated, it gives CASSVGGSVQSYEQYF.

This clonotype was seen a handful of times. The chain uses TRBV5-1 and TRBJ1-2; TRBD1 matches at 8 bases. V shed 0 bases and J 4 bases; nucleotides not matched to a gene: 8. There are 16 residues in the CDR3. The germline V gene has CDR1 SGHRS and CDR2 YFSETQ. Here the CDR3 reads CASSLVQGAQGYGYTF. The CDR3 nucleotides are TGCGCCAGCAGCTTGGTGCAGGGGGCGCAAGGCTATGGCTACACCTTC.

V is TRBV12-3 or TRBV12-4 and J is TRBJ1-1; no clear D. This CDR3 contains 13 residues. Trimming took 6 bases from V and 3 from J, leaving 11 bases between them. CDR3 bases: TGTGCCAGCAGCCTGGGGTTTTACACTGAAGCTTTCTTT. It yields the protein CASSLGFYTEAFF.

The V gene is TRBV10-3, the J gene TRBJ2-7; no clear D gene. Germline CDR1 reads ENHRY; CDR2 reads SYGVKD. The V end lost 4 bases, the J end lost 2 bases, and 9 bases lay between the germline ends. The CDR3 has 13 residues. CDR3 bases: TGTGCCATCAGTGCCGACCCACCCTACGAGCAGTACTTC. It is translated as CAISADPPYEQYF.

This clonotype turned up a few times. CDR3 loop: CASSVPSDYTGELFF. DNA for the CDR3: TGTGCCAGCAGTGTCCCTAGCGATTACACCGGGGAGCTGTTTTTT. V and J are TRBV2 and TRBJ2-2; a weak D match, TRBD2 (6 bases). Germline V gene sequence: CDR1 SNHLY, CDR2 FYNNEI. V was clipped by 4 bases and J by 3 bases, with 12 bases between them. The CDR3 contains 15 residues.

V gene TRBV5-8 combines with J gene TRBJ2-2, with 9 bases that match TRBD2. V dropped 7 bases and J dropped 2; count of bases not matched to a gene: 3. Looked up from germline, CDR1 is SGHTS and CDR2 is YDEGEE. The CDR3 contains 14 residues. The CDR3 coding sequence is TGTGCCAGCGGACTAGCGAGTAACACCGGGGAGCTGTTTTTT. Its translation: CASGLASNTGELFF.

The chain couples TRBV10-3 to TRBJ1-2; D might be TRBD1 (5 bases). The CDR3 loop spans 16 amino acids. The germline V gene encodes CDR1 ENHRY and CDR2 SYGVKD. V was clipped by 7 bases and J by 0 bases, with 18 bases between them. CDR3 residues: CAITKSSGTSNYGYTF. The CDR3 DNA sequence: TGTGCCATCACCAAATCATCCGGGACGTCTAACTATGGCTACACCTTC.

The rearrangement uses TRBV12-3 or TRBV12-4 and TRBJ2-1, with TRBD2 matching over 7 bases. Trimming cost V 3 bases and J 9 bases; bases outside gene matches: 5. There are 13 residues in the CDR3. CDR3 sequence: CASSFGLAAEQFF. CDR3 nucleotides: TGTGCCAGCAGTTTCGGGCTAGCGGCTGAGCAGTTCTTC.

This clonotype was observed at least ten times. The rearrangement uses TRBV12-3 or TRBV12-4 and TRBJ2-7, with 8 bases fitting TRBD1. V trimming: 8 bases; J trimming: 3 bases; junction bases outside the gene matches: 3. This CDR3 is 12 amino acids long. The CDR3 region has the DNA TGTGCCAGCGGACAGGGACACTACGAGCAGTACTTC. Its protein is CASGQGHYEQYF.

The chain has TRBV27 and TRBJ2-5; 7 bases line up with TRBD2. V gave up 6 bases and J gave up 1 base; unmatched junction bases: 2. This CDR3 has 13 residues. CDR1 is MNHEY and CDR2 is SMNVEV in the germline V gene (reference sequence). Here the CDR3 DNA reads TGTGCCAGCAGGACTAGCCTCCAAGAGACCCAGTACTTC. Its translation: CASRTSLQETQYF.

In this sample, this clonotype turned up many times. The chain couples TRBV20-1 to TRBJ2-7; D is perhaps TRBD2 (5 bases). V lost 5 bases and J lost 5, with 25 bases in between. This CDR3 is built from 16 residues. Germline CDR1 reads DFQATT; CDR2 reads SNEGSKA (reference sequence). Here the CDR3 reads CSAGALPYGESDEQYF. The DNA for the CDR3 is TGCAGTGCTGGAGCCTTACCCTACGGGGAGTCTGACGAGCAGTACTTC.

The CDR3 spells CASSLQGFSWFF. In DNA form, the CDR3 reads TGCGCCAGCAGCTTGCAAGGGTTTTCATGGTTCTTC. This chain links TRBV5-1 with TRBJ2-1; D unresolved. Trimming cost V 1 base and J 15 bases, with 14 bases left between them. The germline gives CDR1 SGHRS, CDR2 YFSETQ. The CDR3 extends over 12 amino acids.

This clonotype was counted at least ten times. The chain has TRBV12-3 or TRBV12-4 and TRBJ2-3, with TRBD2 identical over 16 bases. Trimming cost V 5 bases and J 4 bases; bases outside gene matches: 9. This CDR3 is built from 18 residues. This chain's CDR3 is CASSVGTSGRGRADTQYF. In DNA form, the CDR3 reads TGTGCCAGCAGTGTCGGGACTAGCGGGAGGGGAAGGGCAGATACGCAGTATTTT.

This clonotype was picked up a small number of times. The rearrangement uses TRBV18 and TRBJ2-1; TRBD1 aligns across 7 bases. The CDR3 extends over 17 amino acids. With 4 bases clipped from V and 0 bases from J, the junction kept 9 bases outside the gene matches. The V gene's germline CDR1 is KGHSH and CDR2 LQKENI. The CDR3 reads CASSLLGRGSSYNEQFF. The CDR3 region has the DNA TGTGCCAGCTCACTACTGGGCAGGGGGAGCTCCTACAATGAGCAGTTCTTC.

The chain has TRBV7-3 and TRBJ2-2, with D maybe TRBD2 (6 bases). Germline loops: CDR1 SGHTA, CDR2 FQGTGA. V lost 5 bases to trimming and J lost 2 bases, with 15 bases between them. This CDR3 has 16 amino acids. CDR3 sequence reads: CASSPQLAVNTGELFF. In DNA form, the CDR3 reads TGTGCCAGCAGCCCCCAGTTAGCGGTTAACACCGGGGAGCTGTTTTTT.

The chain carries TRBV27 and TRBJ1-1; 8 bases agree with TRBD1. Germline assignment: CDR1 MNHEY and CDR2 SMNVEV (reference sequence). The CDR3 length is 14 residues. The V segment lost 5 bases and the J segment 1 base; nucleotides outside the gene matches: 3. Here the CDR3 DNA reads TGTGCCAGCAGTATCACAGGGGGGAACACTGAAGCTTTCTTT. Encoded protein: CASSITGGNTEAFF.

This clonotype has more than one count but fewer than ten. The chain couples TRBV7-3 to TRBJ2-5; D not certain. The V end lost 0 bases, the J end lost 4 bases, and 30 bases lay between the germline ends. The length of the CDR3 is 21 residues. Germline V gives CDR1 SGHTA, CDR2 FQGTGA. The CDR3 protein is CASSLTGRPSDHPYCGETQYF. Written as DNA, the CDR3 is TGTGCCAGCAGCTTAACGGGCAGACCCTCGGACCACCCTTACTGTGGAGAGACCCAGTACTTC.